These T cell receptor beta chains were read from a single sample in a study of control samples from healthy donors and cancer patients. TCRdb's copy holds only in-frame clones and misses some; the assay was immunoSEQ multiplex PCR. Of 22,000 or so clones detected, 85% to 90% appear once; the ten largest clones hold 38%. The sample consisted of PBMCs. The receptors were sampled from a man in his 60s with head and neck cancer. Both conserved end residues are part of each CDR3. Each record gives: D gene, J gene, V gene, CDR3 protein, CDR3 DNA. D genes are given only for firm matches.

>-|TRBJ1-1|TRBV5-1
CATSGTGTSNTEAFF
TGCGCCACAAGCGGGACCGGGACTTCGAACACTGAAGCTTTCTTT
>-|TRBJ2-1|TRBV29-1
CSVDSDTYNEQFF
TGCAGCGTTGATTCAGACACCTACAATGAGCAGTTCTTC
>-|TRBJ1-2|TRBV10-3
CATTTGAAGNYGYTF
TGTGCCACCACCACCGGAGCAGCTGGGAACTATGGCTACACCTTC
>-|TRBJ1-4|TRBV21-1
CASSKREQGQGDEKLFF
TGTGCCAGCAGCAAAAGGGAGCAGGGACAGGGAGATGAAAAACTGTTTTTT
>TRBD1|TRBJ1-6|TRBV4-2
CASSQGQGNSPLHF
TGTGCCAGCAGCCAGGGACAGGGAAACTCACCCCTCCACTTT
>-|TRBJ2-7|TRBV7-6
CASSLDSNAAREQYF
TGTGCCAGCAGCTTAGACTCTAACGCCGCCCGCGAGCAGTACTTC
>-|TRBJ1-6|TRBV27
CASSLAQALPLHF
TGTGCCAGCAGTCTGGCGCAGGCCTTACCCCTCCACTTT
>-|TRBJ1-1|TRBV5-5
CASSYGPNGDTEAFF
TGTGCCAGCAGCTACGGCCCCAACGGGGACACTGAAGCTTTCTTT
>TRBD2|TRBJ2-1|TRBV25-1
CASTELAGGPEFF
TGTGCCAGCACGGAGCTAGCGGGAGGGCCTGAGTTCTTC
>-|TRBJ2-7|TRBV18
CASSPLTVLPYEQYF
TGTGCCAGCTCACCACTGACAGTTTTACCCTACGAGCAGTACTTC
>TRBD1|TRBJ1-6|TRBV6-1
CASSGTGHGYNSPLHF
TGTGCCAGCAGTGGGACAGGACACGGATATAATTCACCCCTCCACTTT
>-|TRBJ1-6|TRBV6-5
CASNSQYNSPLHF
TGTGCCAGCAATTCCCAGTATAATTCACCCCTCCACTTT
>-|TRBJ1-1|TRBV25-1
CATQPSFRYTEAFF
TGTGCCACCCAACCTTCCTTCAGGTACACTGAAGCTTTCTTT
>-|TRBJ1-2|TRBV3-1/TRBV3-2
CASSHLSGPNFLYTF
TGTGCCAGCAGCCATCTTTCCGGGCCCAACTTCCTCTACACCTTC
>-|TRBJ1-2|TRBV4-1
CASSQDAVNYGYTF
TGCGCCAGCAGCCAAGACGCGGTTAACTATGGCTACACCTTC
>TRBD2|TRBJ2-5|TRBV7-8
CATRPVGLAGLETQYF
TGTGCCACAAGACCGGTAGGACTAGCGGGATTGGAGACCCAGTACTTC
>-|TRBJ1-4|TRBV19
CASSIKGRNEKLFF
TGTGCCAGTAGTATAAAGGGTCGAAATGAAAAACTGTTTTTT
>TRBD2|TRBJ2-1|TRBV24-1
CATSGRGSRDEQFF
TGTGCCACCAGTGGTCGCGGGAGTAGGGATGAGCAGTTCTTC
>-|TRBJ1-5|TRBV5-1
CASSLDSFSNQPQHF
TGCGCCAGCAGCCTAGACAGTTTCAGCAATCAGCCCCAGCATTTT
>TRBD1|TRBJ2-7|TRBV19
CASRQGQGANYEQYF
TGTGCCAGTAGACAAGGACAGGGGGCCAACTACGAGCAGTACTTC
>TRBD2|TRBJ2-1|TRBV6-5
CASSYGLAGNNEQFF
TGTGCCAGCAGTTACGGTCTAGCGGGAAACAATGAGCAGTTCTTC
>-|TRBJ2-1|TRBV9
CASSNEGSPYNEQFF
TGTGCCAGCAGCAACGAGGGGAGTCCGTACAATGAGCAGTTCTTC
>-|TRBJ2-3|TRBV5-6
CASSPWASDTQYF
TGTGCCAGCAGCCCGTGGGCCTCAGATACGCAGTATTTT
>-|TRBJ2-2|TRBV5-6
CASSLSQGTGELFF
TGTGCCAGCAGCTTGTCCCAGGGAACAGGGGAGCTGTTTTTT
>TRBD1|TRBJ1-1|TRBV5-1
CASSPGQRDTEAFF
TGCGCCAGCAGCCCGGGACAGCGGGACACTGAAGCTTTCTTT